A selection of T cell receptor beta chains follows, all from one sample in a study of blood T cell repertoires in COVID-19. Method: immunoSEQ multiplex PCR; TCRdb's copy keeps in-frame clones and lacks some. The sample gives around 500,000 clones, 70% to 90% of which show up once; less than 2% is in the top ten. Sequencing used PBMCs or T cells enriched from blood (not recorded which). All receptors come from a woman aged 40 to 50 who had recovered from COVID-19. Both conserved end residues are part of each CDR3. Clone size appears in some rows only: once, few, many, or a class for an expanded clone.

j_gene: TRBJ1-1; v_gene: TRBV3-1/TRBV3-2; abundance: NA; CDR3aa: CASSQEEGNTEAFF
j_gene: TRBJ1-1; v_gene: TRBV6-1; abundance: NA; CDR3aa: CASSASGGGAWNTEAFF
j_gene: TRBJ1-4; v_gene: TRBV19; abundance: NA; CDR3aa: CASTLTGGEKLFF
j_gene: TRBJ1-6; v_gene: TRBV15; abundance: NA; CDR3aa: CATSSQTVPNSPLHF
j_gene: TRBJ1-2; v_gene: TRBV5-1; abundance: once; CDR3aa: CASTTGQGNYGYTF
j_gene: TRBJ2-2; v_gene: TRBV5-1; abundance: NA; CDR3aa: CASSLLNRGGELFF
j_gene: TRBJ1-1; v_gene: TRBV10-1; abundance: NA; CDR3aa: CASSVTGGSLYTEAFF
j_gene: TRBJ2-1; v_gene: TRBV6-2/TRBV6-3; abundance: NA; CDR3aa: CASSYLAGSRVNEQFF
j_gene: TRBJ2-7; v_gene: TRBV27; abundance: few; CDR3aa: CASRDRGLYEQYF
j_gene: TRBJ1-2; v_gene: TRBV13; abundance: NA; CDR3aa: CASSFTGNYGYTF
j_gene: TRBJ2-7; v_gene: TRBV18; abundance: few; CDR3aa: CASSRTGGTSGSYEQYF
j_gene: TRBJ1-1; v_gene: TRBV7-2; abundance: NA; CDR3aa: CASSLLTGSGAEAFF
j_gene: TRBJ2-7; v_gene: TRBV7-8; abundance: once; CDR3aa: CASSQIPGLAAGTYEQYF
j_gene: TRBJ1-5; v_gene: TRBV2; abundance: NA; CDR3aa: CASSEEGGGGQPQHF
j_gene: TRBJ2-7; v_gene: TRBV5-1; abundance: NA; CDR3aa: CASSLPGGGQGDEQYF
j_gene: TRBJ1-2; v_gene: TRBV5-1; abundance: NA; CDR3aa: CASSLYLGQGYGYTF
j_gene: TRBJ1-3; v_gene: TRBV5-6; abundance: NA; CDR3aa: CASSFFGQGNTIYF
j_gene: TRBJ1-2; v_gene: TRBV7-2; abundance: NA; CDR3aa: CASSLDSYGYTF
j_gene: TRBJ2-5; v_gene: TRBV10-1; abundance: NA; CDR3aa: CASSGGTGLWGETQYF
j_gene: TRBJ1-1; v_gene: TRBV6-5; abundance: NA; CDR3aa: CASGLQGSVPEAFF
j_gene: TRBJ1-2; v_gene: TRBV13; abundance: NA; CDR3aa: CASSSTGGIRGYTF
j_gene: TRBJ1-5; v_gene: TRBV18; abundance: NA; CDR3aa: CASSEGRVWNQPQHF
j_gene: TRBJ2-1; v_gene: TRBV2; abundance: NA; CDR3aa: CASGETSGSFAYNEQFF
j_gene: TRBJ1-1; v_gene: TRBV3-1/TRBV3-2; abundance: few; CDR3aa: CASSQAGGALAFF
j_gene: TRBJ2-7; v_gene: TRBV18; abundance: few; CDR3aa: CASSKTSGRAYEQYF
j_gene: TRBJ1-1; v_gene: TRBV19; abundance: NA; CDR3aa: CASSKGQGVRSPVEAFF
j_gene: TRBJ2-1; v_gene: TRBV10-3; abundance: NA; CDR3aa: CAISEGSREQFF
j_gene: TRBJ2-1; v_gene: TRBV5-6; abundance: NA; CDR3aa: CASIRGRTYNEQFF
j_gene: TRBJ1-2; v_gene: TRBV30; abundance: NA; CDR3aa: CAWSAGGGYTF
j_gene: TRBJ1-3; v_gene: TRBV7-2; abundance: NA; CDR3aa: CASSLGGAPSGNTIYF
j_gene: TRBJ1-1; v_gene: TRBV6-2/TRBV6-3; abundance: NA; CDR3aa: CASSDMLDTEAFF